In this sample, the clone carrying this T cell receptor beta chain turned up once. What it binds is unknown. At one end the junction does not follow the germline gene, possibly because of a read error. This sample was included in a study of T cells in Graves' hyperthyroidism and ophthalmopathy. Clinical symptoms, serum thyroxine, TRAb, thyroid ultrasound and orbital computed tomography informed diagnoses. The study, taken as a whole, reports: From stable hyperthyroidism, ophthalmopathy was separated by a 13 V-J model. A median around 5.9 months before onset, the model predicted ophthalmopathy. Most thyroid clonotypes that were expanded above 0.001 also turned up in blood.

This CDR3 comprises 16 residues. Germline loops: CDR1 SGHTA, CDR2 FQGNSA. TCR beta CDR3 sequences were amplified from RNA transcripts. HTBI primers were employed in a first-round RT-PCR of the TCR CDR3. Via MiXCR, TCRdb re-called the multiplex PCR reads, giving one row per CDR3 protein. The sample records about 510,000 distinct CDR3 sequences, about 45% being singletons. The chain recombines TRBV7-2 with TRBJ2-5; D remains ambiguous. The clonotype originates from an adult woman with Graves' disease, either hyperthyroidism or ophthalmopathy (not recorded which). Sample: peripheral blood or thyroid tissue (not recorded which). The CDR3 here is CASSLTTGSSREIQYF. CDR3 in DNA: TGTGCCAGCAGCTTAACCACTGGTTCCAGTCGAGAGATCCAGTACTTC.